This T cell receptor (beta chain) was observed in a study of blood T cells in healthy people across ages. General study findings and limits: Across samples, TCR beta diversity tracked strongly with naive T cell percentage.

In its sample, this clonotype was seen a few times. The target antigen is unknown. Here the CDR3 omits its conserved ending phenylalanine or tryptophan, so a read error is the likely source. With a J-beta primer mix and a sample-barcoded 5' primer, a second PCR ran about 7 to 12 cycles. MiXCR, applied by TCRdb to the 5' RACE reads, yields one record per CDR3 protein. The sample lists more than 600,000 distinct CDR3 sequences, about 25% occurring once. This CDR3 contains 14 residues. Germline CDR1 reads SGHTA; CDR2 reads FQGNSA. V shed 5 bases and J shed 4 bases, with 12 bases lying between them. The sample was also linked to a second study, of T cells of mothers and their children. That investigation notes: Evidence of persistent microchimeric T cell clones was absent.

The TCR comes from a boy between 5 and 17 years old in good health. The specimen sequenced was blood. This chain links TRBV7-2 with TRBJ2-1; tentative D call: TRBD2 (7 bases). This CDR3 is CASSRGAIYNEQFI. The CDR3 bases are TGTGCCAGCAGCCGGGGGGCCATATACAATGAGCAGTTCATC.